A selection of T cell receptor beta chains follows, all from one sample in a study of shared clonotypes between healthy human individuals. Method: immunoSEQ multiplex PCR; TCRdb's copy keeps in-frame clones and lacks some. The data show approximately 810,000 clones, around 93% seen once. Sequencing was done on a sample of naive CD8+ T cells sorted from blood. These receptors were collected from a man aged 25-45 years in good health. CDR3s leave out the opening cysteine and the closing phenylalanine or tryptophan.

TRBV4-3 ASSQGRFNNQPQH
TRBV6-6 ASSLRGTGSYNEQF
TRBV27 ASSRRREGQETQY
TRBV6-5 ASSYTTLGTDTQY
TRBV30 AWGFGSYEQY
TRBV28 ASSSEGLQETQY
TRBV5-4 ASSPEGNAGPDTQY
TRBV5-6 ASSPRLAGGPYEQY
TRBV19 ASSAGHSYEQY
TRBV10-3 AMGGDSYEQY
TRBV7-2 ASSLGLNTGELF
TRBV11-2 ASSFQGPSYEQY
TRBV4-3 ASSQEPAGADTQY
TRBV29-1 SVVSGVNTGELF
TRBV5-6 ASSQGRARARGTDTQY
TRBV5-5 ASSAGTRLDGNEQF
TRBV28 ASSFRGVNTEAF
TRBV18 ASSPDRVTLRVGGYT
TRBV29-1 SVRVPGLTGQPQH
TRBV19 ASSMGGVACVSTDTQY
TRBV5-5 ASSLDLAGSSYEQY
TRBV28 ASQKLSSTDEQY
TRBV15 ATSRAGGTDTQY
TRBV7-9 ASGFQALTQY
TRBV5-6 ASIRQGIIEETQY
TRBV6-1 ASRALFGQIYEQY
TRBV6-4 ASSSGYFPSGEQY
TRBV5-4 ASSQTGGFEKLF
TRBV5-1 ASSLAELAEAYEQY
TRBV6-1 ASSGGVSGYEQY
TRBV28 ASSVLDLRDRKNYGYT
TRBV2 ASSEGREVGTDTQY
TRBV9 ASSAKRGGTDPRYQETQY
TRBV5-1 ASSQTPSGFYEQY
TRBV5-5 ASSLWGRSAYEQY
TRBV11-2 ASSKDPRQIDPNYGYT
TRBV29-1 SVEGTGRDREQY
TRBV27 ASSSSVGSYNEQF
TRBV9 ASSVDGGANQPQH
TRBV6-1 ASSDGNVPSYEQY
TRBV28 ASSRYRGNTEAF
TRBV7-9 ASNGRRDEQF
TRBV7-9 ASSWPGTSGSRTYEQY
TRBV27 ASSLGTGEDGELF
TRBV29-1 SVQTPYEQY
TRBV27 ASSLEPGTSSYEQY
TRBV19 ASRPRSAYEQY
TRBV10-3 AINGEDDRNEQF
TRBV6-5 ASSSIGGSGANVLT
TRBV27 ASSLSKGSLYYEQY
TRBV14 ASSLRDIRQRFSYEQY
TRBV27 ASRRVESSYNEQF
TRBV6-1 ASSLRRDRESEQY
TRBV7-2 ASSPRQGHEQF
TRBV6-5 ASSYLGLNEKLF